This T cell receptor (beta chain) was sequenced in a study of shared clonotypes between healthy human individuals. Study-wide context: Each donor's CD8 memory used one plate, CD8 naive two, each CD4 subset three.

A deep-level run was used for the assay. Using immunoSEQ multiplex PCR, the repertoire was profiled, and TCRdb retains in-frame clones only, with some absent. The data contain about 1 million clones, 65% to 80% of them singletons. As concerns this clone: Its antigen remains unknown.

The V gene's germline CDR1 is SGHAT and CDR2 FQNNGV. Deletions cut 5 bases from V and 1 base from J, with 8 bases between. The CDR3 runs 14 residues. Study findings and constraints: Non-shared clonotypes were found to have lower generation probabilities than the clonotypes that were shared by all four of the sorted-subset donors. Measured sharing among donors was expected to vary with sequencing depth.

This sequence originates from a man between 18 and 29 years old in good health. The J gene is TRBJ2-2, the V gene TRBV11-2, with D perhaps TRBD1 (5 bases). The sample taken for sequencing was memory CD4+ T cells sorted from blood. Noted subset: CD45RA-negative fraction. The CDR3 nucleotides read TGTGCCAGCAGCCGTGACAGGAACACCGGGGAGCTGTTTTTT. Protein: CASSRDRNTGELFF.